A selection of T cell receptor beta chains follows, all from one sample in a study of T cell repertoires in ileal Crohn's disease. Clones were sequenced by immunoSEQ multiplex PCR, and TCRdb holds only the in-frame ones, with some missing. The profile shows 6,000 to 8,000 clones, 92% of them singletons. The sample was ileal tissue. These receptors all stem from an adult with Crohn's disease. Each CDR3 is given with its conserved first and last residue. Fields, in order: J gene, clone size, D gene, V gene, CDR3 protein, CDR3 DNA. D genes are given only for firm matches. Some rows mark clone size as missing; the rest say once, few, many or name a class of expanded clone.

j_call: TRBJ1-1; clone_size: once; d_call: TRBD1; v_call: TRBV29-1; cdr3_aa: CSARDSAEAFF; cdr3_nt: TGCAGCGCCCGGGACAGTGCTGAAGCTTTCTTT
j_call: TRBJ1-6; clone_size: -; d_call: -; v_call: TRBV9; cdr3_aa: CASSVGSSYNSPLHF; cdr3_nt: TGTGCCAGCAGCGTAGGGAGCTCCTATAATTCCCCCCTCCACTTT
j_call: TRBJ1-2; clone_size: -; d_call: -; v_call: TRBV6-1; cdr3_aa: CASSQFSNYGYTF; cdr3_nt: TGTGCCAGCAGCCAGTTTTCTAACTATGGCTACACCTTC
j_call: TRBJ1-4; clone_size: -; d_call: -; v_call: TRBV7-9; cdr3_aa: CASSLGLGQLNEKLFF; cdr3_nt: TGTGCCAGCAGCTTAGGCCTAGGACAGCTCAATGAAAAACTGTTTTTT
j_call: TRBJ1-2; clone_size: -; d_call: TRBD1; v_call: TRBV6-1; cdr3_aa: CASRRPGQGVDGYTF; cdr3_nt: TGTGCCAGCCGGAGACCGGGACAGGGTGTTGATGGCTACACCTTC
j_call: TRBJ1-1; clone_size: -; d_call: -; v_call: TRBV6-1; cdr3_aa: CASRGAGWSTEAFF; cdr3_nt: TGTGCCAGCAGAGGGGCGGGATGGAGCACTGAAGCTTTCTTT
j_call: TRBJ2-7; clone_size: -; d_call: -; v_call: TRBV19; cdr3_aa: CASRLGHLIAYEQYF; cdr3_nt: TGTGCCAGTAGATTGGGACACTTAATCGCCTACGAGCAGTACTTC
j_call: TRBJ2-1; clone_size: few; d_call: -; v_call: TRBV7-3; cdr3_aa: CASSLPGNSEQFF; cdr3_nt: TGTGCCAGCAGCTTGCCCGGGAACAGTGAGCAGTTCTTC
j_call: TRBJ1-1; clone_size: -; d_call: -; v_call: TRBV19; cdr3_aa: CASKVVVAGTDTEAFF; cdr3_nt: TGTGCCAGTAAAGTAGTAGTGGCAGGGACTGACACTGAAGCTTTCTTT
j_call: TRBJ2-4; clone_size: -; d_call: -; v_call: TRBV2; cdr3_aa: CASSVGQGQTKNIQYF; cdr3_nt: TGTGCCAGCAGTGTTGGGCAGGGGCAGACCAAAAACATTCAGTACTTC
j_call: TRBJ2-1; clone_size: -; d_call: -; v_call: TRBV2; cdr3_aa: CASSRLGNEQFF; cdr3_nt: TGTGCCAGCAGTCGACTAGGCAATGAGCAGTTCTTC
j_call: TRBJ2-1; clone_size: -; d_call: TRBD1; v_call: TRBV9; cdr3_aa: CASSFRTGGMYNEQFF; cdr3_nt: TGTGCCAGCAGCTTTCGGACAGGGGGGATGTACAATGAGCAGTTCTTC
j_call: TRBJ2-1; clone_size: -; d_call: TRBD2; v_call: TRBV11-3; cdr3_aa: CASSLGGSVGNEQFF; cdr3_nt: TGTGCCAGCAGCTTAGGCGGGAGTGTCGGAAATGAGCAGTTCTTC
j_call: TRBJ2-5; clone_size: -; d_call: TRBD2; v_call: TRBV11-3; cdr3_aa: CASSPNGGAGETQYF; cdr3_nt: TGTGCCAGCAGCCCAAACGGGGGGGCCGGGGAGACCCAGTACTTC
j_call: TRBJ1-1; clone_size: once; d_call: -; v_call: TRBV7-9; cdr3_aa: CASSLQENTEAFF; cdr3_nt: TGTGCCAGCAGCTTACAGGAGAACACTGAAGCTTTCTTT
j_call: TRBJ2-2; clone_size: -; d_call: -; v_call: TRBV10-3; cdr3_aa: CATSKTSTGELFF; cdr3_nt: TGTGCCACCAGCAAGACTAGTACCGGGGAGCTGTTTTTT
j_call: TRBJ1-2; clone_size: -; d_call: -; v_call: TRBV7-8; cdr3_aa: CASSLAGLDYGYTF; cdr3_nt: TGTGCCAGCAGCTTAGCGGGGCTCGACTATGGCTACACCTTC
j_call: TRBJ2-5; clone_size: -; d_call: TRBD2; v_call: TRBV30; cdr3_aa: CAWGQGTSGLRWETQYF; cdr3_nt: TGTGCCTGGGGCCAAGGGACTAGTGGGCTGAGGTGGGAGACCCAGTACTTC
j_call: TRBJ1-2; clone_size: -; d_call: -; v_call: TRBV9; cdr3_aa: CASSRTVYGYTF; cdr3_nt: TGTGCCAGCAGCCGGACAGTCTATGGCTACACCTTC
j_call: TRBJ2-7; clone_size: -; d_call: -; v_call: TRBV27; cdr3_aa: CATFTTGSNLHEQYF; cdr3_nt: TGTGCCACTTTTACAACCGGGAGTAATCTTCACGAGCAGTACTTC
j_call: TRBJ2-3; clone_size: -; d_call: -; v_call: TRBV5-1; cdr3_aa: CASSLGQGTQYF; cdr3_nt: TGCGCCAGCAGCTTAGGGCAGGGTACGCAGTATTTT
j_call: TRBJ2-5; clone_size: -; d_call: TRBD1; v_call: TRBV2; cdr3_aa: CASSGATGKETQYF; cdr3_nt: TGTGCCAGCAGTGGGGCGACAGGGAAAGAGACCCAGTACTTC
j_call: TRBJ2-1; clone_size: -; d_call: TRBD2; v_call: TRBV9; cdr3_aa: CASSLGTSGFYFYNEQFF; cdr3_nt: TGTGCCAGCAGCCTTGGGACTAGCGGGTTCTATTTTTACAATGAGCAGTTCTTC
j_call: TRBJ2-1; clone_size: -; d_call: -; v_call: TRBV28; cdr3_aa: CASSSATGFPYNEQFF; cdr3_nt: TGTGCCAGCAGTTCCGCAACAGGGTTTCCTTACAATGAGCAGTTCTTC
j_call: TRBJ2-7; clone_size: -; d_call: TRBD1; v_call: TRBV5-1; cdr3_aa: CASSPLRGYEQYF; cdr3_nt: TGCGCCAGCAGTCCCCTCAGGGGGTACGAGCAGTACTTC
j_call: TRBJ2-2; clone_size: -; d_call: TRBD2; v_call: TRBV7-2; cdr3_aa: CASSPPGLAGGTGELFF; cdr3_nt: TGTGCCAGCAGCCCACCGGGACTAGCGGGAGGTACCGGGGAGCTGTTTTTT
j_call: TRBJ2-5; clone_size: once; d_call: TRBD1; v_call: TRBV5-1; cdr3_aa: CASSPGQFQETQYF; cdr3_nt: TGCGCCAGCAGCCCGGGACAGTTTCAAGAGACCCAGTACTTC
j_call: TRBJ2-5; clone_size: -; d_call: TRBD1; v_call: TRBV5-1; cdr3_aa: CASSPTGGVGEKTQYF; cdr3_nt: TGCGCCAGCAGCCCCACAGGGGGCGTCGGGGAAAAGACCCAGTACTTC
j_call: TRBJ1-5; clone_size: -; d_call: TRBD1; v_call: TRBV28; cdr3_aa: CASSLGTGYSNQPQHF; cdr3_nt: TGTGCCAGCAGTTTAGGGACAGGGTATAGCAATCAGCCCCAGCATTTT
j_call: TRBJ2-1; clone_size: -; d_call: -; v_call: TRBV7-9; cdr3_aa: CASSPLLRTEQQFF; cdr3_nt: TGTGCCAGCAGCCCCTTGCTACGTACTGAACAGCAGTTCTTC
j_call: TRBJ2-7; clone_size: -; d_call: -; v_call: TRBV19; cdr3_aa: CASSIGGSSYEQYF; cdr3_nt: TGTGCCAGTAGTATAGGTGGGAGCTCCTACGAGCAGTACTTC
j_call: TRBJ1-1; clone_size: -; d_call: TRBD1; v_call: TRBV11-2; cdr3_aa: CASSLVQGGNTEAFF; cdr3_nt: TGTGCCAGCAGCTTAGTCCAGGGGGGAAACACTGAAGCTTTCTTT
j_call: TRBJ2-7; clone_size: -; d_call: TRBD2; v_call: TRBV4-2; cdr3_aa: CASSQNLLPSGNYEQYF; cdr3_nt: TGTGCCAGCAGCCAAAATCTTCTCCCTAGCGGGAACTACGAGCAGTACTTC
j_call: TRBJ1-1; clone_size: -; d_call: TRBD1; v_call: TRBV14; cdr3_aa: CASSPRQGSAEAFF; cdr3_nt: TGTGCCAGCAGCCCCCGACAGGGAAGCGCTGAAGCTTTCTTT
j_call: TRBJ2-1; clone_size: -; d_call: TRBD2; v_call: TRBV7-2; cdr3_aa: CASSPGLAVYNEQFF; cdr3_nt: TGTGCCAGCAGCCCGGGACTAGCGGTTTACAATGAGCAGTTCTTC
j_call: TRBJ2-7; clone_size: -; d_call: TRBD2; v_call: TRBV5-8; cdr3_aa: CASSGTSGRTYEQYF; cdr3_nt: TGTGCCAGCAGCGGTACTAGCGGGAGAACCTACGAGCAGTACTTC
j_call: TRBJ2-2; clone_size: -; d_call: TRBD1; v_call: TRBV29-1; cdr3_aa: CSVVGGRDRVTGELFF; cdr3_nt: TGCAGCGTTGTAGGGGGCCGGGACAGGGTTACCGGGGAGCTGTTTTTT
j_call: TRBJ1-2; clone_size: few; d_call: TRBD1; v_call: TRBV29-1; cdr3_aa: CSAESRDRGYGYTF; cdr3_nt: TGCAGCGCGGAATCCCGGGACAGGGGGTATGGCTACACCTTC
j_call: TRBJ2-3; clone_size: -; d_call: -; v_call: TRBV5-1; cdr3_aa: CASSLEEEGTDTQYF; cdr3_nt: TGCGCCAGCAGCTTGGAGGAAGAGGGCACAGATACGCAGTATTTT
j_call: TRBJ2-2; clone_size: once; d_call: TRBD1; v_call: TRBV5-1; cdr3_aa: CASSLSGQRNTGELFF; cdr3_nt: TGCGCCAGCAGCTTATCGGGACAGAGAAACACCGGGGAGCTGTTTTTT
j_call: TRBJ2-2; clone_size: -; d_call: -; v_call: TRBV6-1; cdr3_aa: CASRDFYYTGELFF; cdr3_nt: TGTGCCAGCCGGGACTTCTATTACACCGGGGAGCTGTTTTTT
j_call: TRBJ2-3; clone_size: -; d_call: TRBD2; v_call: TRBV5-1; cdr3_aa: CASSFVGGTLRSTDTQYF; cdr3_nt: TGCGCCAGCAGCTTTGTGGGGGGGACTTTACGCAGCACAGATACGCAGTATTTT
j_call: TRBJ2-1; clone_size: -; d_call: -; v_call: TRBV9; cdr3_aa: CASSVGGSGSYNEQFF; cdr3_nt: TGTGCCAGCAGCGTAGGAGGGAGTGGGTCCTACAATGAGCAGTTCTTC
j_call: TRBJ2-3; clone_size: once; d_call: -; v_call: TRBV30; cdr3_aa: CAWSAQGRGTQYF; cdr3_nt: TGTGCCTGGAGTGCCCAGGGGAGGGGTACGCAGTATTTT
j_call: TRBJ2-5; clone_size: -; d_call: -; v_call: TRBV27; cdr3_aa: CASSPLPPGAGETQYF; cdr3_nt: TGTGCCAGCAGTCCCCTCCCCCCAGGGGCGGGAGAGACCCAGTACTTC
j_call: TRBJ1-2; clone_size: few; d_call: -; v_call: TRBV5-4; cdr3_aa: CASSLGGSQRAGGLGYTF; cdr3_nt: TGTGCCAGCAGCTTGGGTGGCAGTCAGCGGGCTGGTGGGCTGGGCTACACCTTC
j_call: TRBJ1-3; clone_size: -; d_call: TRBD1; v_call: TRBV5-1; cdr3_aa: CASSAQGNRENTIYF; cdr3_nt: TGCGCCAGCAGCGCACAGGGGAACCGTGAAAACACCATATATTTT
j_call: TRBJ2-2; clone_size: -; d_call: TRBD1; v_call: TRBV11-3; cdr3_aa: CASSVTGSRTGELFF; cdr3_nt: TGTGCCAGCAGCGTGACAGGGAGTAGGACCGGGGAGCTGTTTTTT
j_call: TRBJ2-4; clone_size: -; d_call: -; v_call: TRBV4-2; cdr3_aa: CASSQDHQGTGLAKNIQYF; cdr3_nt: TGTGCCAGCAGCCAAGATCATCAAGGGACGGGACTAGCCAAAAACATTCAGTACTTC